These T cell receptor beta chains were read from a single sample in a study of cytomegalovirus exposure and HLA in healthy donors. Libraries were prepared by immunoSEQ multiplex PCR; TCRdb keeps only in-frame clonotypes and omits some of them. The table has roughly 150,000 clones, more than 65% seen once. The sample comprised PBMCs. Receptor source: a man aged 25-40 years in good health and CMV-seropositive. Each CDR3 is given with its conserved first and last residue. D genes are given only for firm matches. Some rows have no size entry. The others give once, few or many, or a class for an expanded clone.

j_call d_call v_call clone_size cdr3_aa cdr3_nt
TRBJ1-1 NA TRBV2 NA CASPPGTPNTGAFF TGTGCCAGCCCTCCCGGGACACCGAACACTGGAGCTTTCTTT
TRBJ2-7 NA TRBV13 NA CASSLDGVPYEQYF TGTGCCAGCAGCTTAGACGGTGTACCCTACGAGCAGTACTTC
TRBJ2-3 TRBD2 TRBV11-3 few CASSLYVGGGADTQYF TGTGCCAGCAGCTTATACGTTGGCGGGGGGGCAGATACGCAGTATTTT
TRBJ1-2 TRBD1 TRBV6-5 NA CASTTGSYGYTF TGTGCCAGCACGACAGGGAGTTATGGCTACACCTTC
TRBJ2-1 NA TRBV28 NA CASSPPREDNNEQFF TGTGCCAGCAGTCCGCCGAGGGAGGATAACAATGAGCAGTTCTTC
TRBJ1-1 NA TRBV9 NA CASSVRSGAEAFF TGTGCCAGCAGCGTTCGGAGTGGCGCTGAAGCTTTCTTT
TRBJ2-5 NA TRBV27 once CASPVGDRNQETQYF TGTGCCAGCCCTGTGGGCGACAGAAACCAAGAGACCCAGTACTTC
TRBJ2-3 NA TRBV28 NA CASSLDSTDTQYF TGTGCCAGCAGCCTCGACTCCACAGATACGCAGTATTTT
TRBJ1-2 NA TRBV30 NA CAGPRGKGGYTF TGTGCCGGCCCCAGGGGAAAGGGTGGCTACACCTTC
TRBJ2-3 TRBD2 TRBV5-8 NA CASSFWRGGDTQYF TGTGCCAGCAGCTTTTGGCGGGGGGGGGATACGCAGTATTTT
TRBJ1-2 NA TRBV5-4 NA CASRDRQTPYGYTF TGTGCCAGCAGAGACCGACAGACGCCCTATGGCTACACCTTC
TRBJ2-7 TRBD2 TRBV27 NA CASSLSLAGVSEQYF TGTGCCAGCAGTTTATCCTTAGCGGGAGTGAGTGAGCAGTACTTC
TRBJ2-2 TRBD2 TRBV28 NA CASSRWGGTNTGELFF TGTGCCAGCAGCCGATGGGGGGGGACGAACACCGGGGAGCTGTTTTTT
TRBJ1-5 NA TRBV18 NA CASSFDTGNQPQHF TGTGCCAGCTCCTTCGACACCGGCAATCAGCCCCAGCATTTT
TRBJ2-7 TRBD1 TRBV12-5 NA CASGPGQGSYEQYF TGTGCTAGTGGCCCGGGACAGGGAAGCTACGAGCAGTACTTC
TRBJ1-5 TRBD1 TRBV5-6 NA CASSLRGTGGQPQHF TGTGCCAGCAGCTTGCGTGGGACAGGGGGTCAGCCCCAGCATTTT
TRBJ2-7 NA TRBV7-2 NA CASSLAPARFEQYF TGTGCCAGCAGCTTAGCCCCAGCTAGGTTCGAGCAGTACTTC
TRBJ2-1 NA TRBV11-1 once CASTSPRDGDYNEQFF TGTGCCAGCACCTCCCCCAGAGACGGGGACTACAATGAGCAGTTCTTC
TRBJ2-7 TRBD1 TRBV28 NA CASSFAGGDEQYF TGTGCCAGCAGTTTCGCAGGGGGCGACGAGCAGTACTTC
TRBJ2-3 NA TRBV7-9 NA CASSSQGSRRTDTQYF TGTGCCAGCAGCTCCCAGGGATCTCGCCGCACAGATACGCAGTATTTT
TRBJ2-1 NA TRBV14 once CASSLLYRPNEQFF TGTGCCAGCAGCCTTCTCTACAGGCCCAATGAGCAGTTCTTC
TRBJ2-2 NA TRBV9 NA CASSVGRSGELFF TGTGCCAGCAGCGTAGGGAGATCCGGGGAGCTGTTTTTT
TRBJ1-2 NA TRBV6-5 NA CASSYSFTRGGYTF TGTGCCAGCAGTTACTCGTTCACACGGGGAGGCTACACCTTC
TRBJ1-3 NA TRBV6-5 NA CASSYSVVEAGNTIYF TGTGCCAGCAGTTACTCGGTAGTCGAAGCCGGAAACACCATATATTTT
TRBJ1-2 NA TRBV4-1 NA CASKKGGAGAGDGYTF TGCGCCAGCAAGAAGGGGGGGGCAGGGGCCGGAGATGGCTACACCTTC
TRBJ1-2 NA TRBV28 NA CASSLNRATYGYTF TGTGCCAGCAGTTTAAACAGGGCTACCTATGGCTACACCTTC
TRBJ2-7 NA TRBV5-1 few CASRRQDSYEQYF TGCGCCAGCCGTCGACAGGACTCCTACGAGCAGTACTTC
TRBJ2-2 TRBD1 TRBV7-6 once CASSAGQGIYTGELFF TGTGCCAGCAGCGCCGGACAGGGAATCTACACCGGGGAGCTGTTTTTT
TRBJ1-1 NA TRBV11-2 NA CASSVTGPKAFF TGTGCCAGCAGTGTAACAGGCCCGAAAGCTTTCTTT
TRBJ1-1 TRBD1 TRBV4-1 NA CASSQGGQGNTEAFF TGCGCCAGCAGCCAGGGAGGACAGGGAAACACTGAAGCTTTCTTT
TRBJ1-6 NA TRBV5-1 NA CASSRGTASGNSPLHF TGCGCCAGCAGCAGGGGGACGGCCTCGGGGAATTCACCCCTCCACTTT
TRBJ1-2 NA TRBV30 NA CAWSADSLNYGYTF TGTGCCTGGAGTGCCGACAGCTTGAACTATGGCTACACCTTC
TRBJ2-1 TRBD2 TRBV5-1 NA CASSWTSGGANEQFF TGCGCCAGCAGTTGGACTAGCGGGGGGGCAAATGAGCAGTTCTTC
TRBJ2-1 TRBD2 TRBV10-2 NA CASRTSGGIYNEQFF TGCGCCAGCAGGACTAGCGGGGGGATCTACAATGAGCAGTTCTTC
TRBJ1-5 TRBD1 TRBV29-1 NA CSVATGGGQPQHF TGCAGCGTTGCGACAGGGGGTGGACAGCCCCAGCATTTT
TRBJ1-5 TRBD1 TRBV7-8 NA CASSLVGTGGSQPQHF TGTGCCAGCAGCTTAGTCGGGACAGGGGGGAGTCAGCCCCAGCATTTT
TRBJ1-1 NA TRBV7-9 NA CASTGQMGTEAFF TGTGCCAGCACAGGACAGATGGGCACTGAAGCTTTCTTT
TRBJ2-3 TRBD2 TRBV5-1 NA CASSLDGRGGPDTQYF TGCGCCAGCAGCTTGGACGGGCGGGGGGGCCCAGATACGCAGTATTTT
TRBJ2-5 TRBD1 TRBV19 once CASSGWGQTHQETQYF TGTGCCAGTAGTGGGTGGGGACAGACCCACCAAGAGACCCAGTACTTC
TRBJ1-2 NA TRBV5-4 once CASSLRGGLNYGYTF TGTGCCAGCAGCTTAAGGGGGGGCCTTAACTATGGCTACACCTTC
TRBJ2-7 NA TRBV28 NA CASSSRDSDEQYF TGTGCCAGCAGTTCTCGGGACTCCGACGAGCAGTACTTC
TRBJ1-1 TRBD1 TRBV29-1 NA CTGRTGVYGNTEAFF TGCACCGGCCGGACAGGGGTGTACGGGAACACTGAAGCTTTCTTT
TRBJ1-1 NA TRBV28 NA CASSLYGTEAFF TGTGCCAGCAGTTTATACGGCACTGAAGCTTTCTTT
TRBJ2-1 TRBD1 TRBV27 NA CASSSIGTGADNEQFF TGTGCCAGCAGTTCGATAGGGACAGGAGCTGACAATGAGCAGTTCTTC
TRBJ1-3 NA TRBV4-3 NA CASSARRDYSGNTIYF TGCGCCAGCAGCGCACGTCGGGATTACTCTGGAAACACCATATATTTT
TRBJ2-2 NA TRBV5-4 NA CASSPGTHTGELFF TGTGCCAGCAGCCCCGGGACTCACACCGGGGAGCTGTTTTTT
TRBJ2-7 TRBD1 TRBV9 NA CASSVDRGEQYF TGTGCCAGCAGCGTAGACAGGGGCGAGCAGTACTTC
TRBJ2-4 NA TRBV7-2 NA CASSLAVLSNIQYF TGTGCCAGCAGCTTAGCGGTCCTGAGTAACATTCAGTACTTC
TRBJ2-7 TRBD1 TRBV28 few CASSFGAGQDLEEQYF TGTGCCAGCAGTTTTGGCGCCGGACAGGACCTGGAGGAGCAGTACTTC
TRBJ1-2 NA TRBV2 NA CASSEYFRDTNYGYTF TGTGCCAGCAGTGAATACTTTCGGGACACGAACTATGGCTACACCTTC
TRBJ2-7 TRBD2 TRBV27 NA CASSLPRTSGGYEQYF TGTGCCAGCAGCCTGCCTAGGACTAGCGGGGGGTACGAGCAGTACTTC
TRBJ2-7 NA TRBV7-9 few CASSPKTRYEQYF TGTGCCAGCAGCCCTAAGACACGTTACGAGCAGTACTTC
TRBJ1-1 TRBD1 TRBV18 NA CASSRQGGGLDTEAFF TGTGCCAGCTCAAGACAGGGAGGCGGACTGGACACTGAAGCTTTCTTT
TRBJ2-1 TRBD2 TRBV6-5 NA CASSYSQRGGYNEQFF TGTGCCAGCAGTTACTCTCAGCGGGGGGGCTACAATGAGCAGTTCTTC
TRBJ2-7 TRBD2 TRBV28 NA CASSPLLAGNYEQYF TGTGCCAGCAGTCCACTACTAGCGGGGAACTACGAGCAGTACTTC
TRBJ2-7 NA TRBV9 NA CASTPQDFSNEQYF TGTGCCAGCACCCCCCAGGACTTCTCCAACGAGCAGTACTTC
TRBJ2-7 TRBD1 TRBV11-1 NA CASSTGGHYEQYF TGTGCCAGCTCGACAGGGGGACACTACGAGCAGTACTTC
TRBJ1-3 TRBD1 TRBV7-9 NA CASSTIQGNGNTIYF TGTGCCAGCAGCACTATACAGGGGAACGGAAACACCATATATTTT
TRBJ1-1 NA TRBV30 NA CAWRTDPRGTEAFF TGTGCCTGGAGGACGGACCCCCGAGGGACTGAAGCTTTCTTT
TRBJ1-2 NA TRBV19 NA CASSITPGRGTLYGYTF TGTGCCAGTAGTATTACCCCTGGAAGGGGGACCCTCTATGGCTACACCTTC